This is a list of T cell receptor beta chains from one sample in a study of blood T cells in healthy people across ages. TCRdb used MiXCR to reprocess the 5' RACE reads, holding one entry per CDR3 protein. Counted here are approximately 900,000 distinct CDR3 sequences, about 48% occurring once; the ten biggest clones make up 13%. The sequenced sample was blood. The receptors shown here come from a man aged 30 to 45 in good health. Both conserved end residues are trimmed from each CDR3. Clone size appears in some rows only: once, few, many, or a class for an expanded clone.

size: few
J: TRBJ1-2
V: TRBV9
length: 13
CDR3: ASRPGTGSFYGYT

size: .
J: TRBJ1-6
V: TRBV20-1
length: 16
CDR3: SAITMDRALLGDSPLH

size: .
J: TRBJ2-3
V: TRBV5-1
length: 14
CDR3: ASSPTGGYGMDTQY

size: .
J: TRBJ1-2
V: TRBV30
length: 12
CDR3: AWSPRDRNYGYT

size: .
J: TRBJ2-2
V: TRBV24-1
length: 10
CDR3: ATRQHTGELF

size: few
J: TRBJ2-5
V: TRBV25-1
length: 13
CDR3: ASSDPGRGRETQY

size: few
J: TRBJ1-6
V: TRBV10-3
length: 11
CDR3: AISQGGDSPLH

size: .
J: TRBJ2-5
V: TRBV7-3
length: 14
CDR3: ASSLMYAGGPNEQY

size: .
J: TRBJ1-2
V: TRBV24-1
length: 12
CDR3: ATSDQGRNYGYT

size: .
J: TRBJ1-1
V: TRBV7-2
length: 13
CDR3: ASSLQALQSTEAF

size: few
J: TRBJ2-7
V: TRBV20-1
length: 12
CDR3: SASDRGKLYEQY

size: .
J: TRBJ1-4
V: TRBV4-1
length: 12
CDR3: ASSPSGFGEKLF

size: .
J: TRBJ2-1
V: TRBV20-1
length: 13
CDR3: SAEKPGVAHNEQF

size: few
J: TRBJ2-4
V: TRBV10-3
length: 11
CDR3: AISDLLGNIQY

size: .
J: .
V: TRBV25-1
length: 12
CDR3: ASRESRQWETQY

size: few
J: TRBJ1-2
V: TRBV7-2
length: 14
CDR3: ASSPPGQGENYGYT

size: .
J: .
V: TRBV4-2
length: 14
CDR3: ASSQDVLGTGAEQY

size: .
J: TRBJ1-1
V: TRBV29-1
length: 10
CDR3: SVDYRQPEAF

size: few
J: TRBJ2-5
V: TRBV7-2
length: 13
CDR3: ASSIFLAGGKTQY

size: .
J: .
V: TRBV18
length: 13
CDR3: ASSPGQGLYNEQY

size: few
J: TRBJ2-5
V: TRBV5-1
length: 14
CDR3: ASGLAGDLFQETQY

size: .
J: TRBJ1-2
V: TRBV5-1
length: 12
CDR3: ASSLPQANYGYT

size: .
J: TRBJ2-3
V: TRBV5-5
length: 13
CDR3: ASSRDSKSTDTQY

size: .
J: TRBJ2-7
V: TRBV4-1
length: 13
CDR3: ASSPIGQGVHEQY

size: few
J: TRBJ2-6
V: TRBV4-1
length: 12
CDR3: ASSHVGGANVLT

size: .
J: .
V: TRBV5-6
length: 11
CDR3: ASSRDIFHEQY

size: .
J: TRBJ2-7
V: TRBV6-5
length: 13
CDR3: ASSYSRRVPYEQY

size: .
J: TRBJ2-1
V: TRBV27
length: 11
CDR3: ASMNRGYETQF

size: .
J: TRBJ2-7
V: TRBV28
length: 14
CDR3: ASSFRGQLSSYEQY